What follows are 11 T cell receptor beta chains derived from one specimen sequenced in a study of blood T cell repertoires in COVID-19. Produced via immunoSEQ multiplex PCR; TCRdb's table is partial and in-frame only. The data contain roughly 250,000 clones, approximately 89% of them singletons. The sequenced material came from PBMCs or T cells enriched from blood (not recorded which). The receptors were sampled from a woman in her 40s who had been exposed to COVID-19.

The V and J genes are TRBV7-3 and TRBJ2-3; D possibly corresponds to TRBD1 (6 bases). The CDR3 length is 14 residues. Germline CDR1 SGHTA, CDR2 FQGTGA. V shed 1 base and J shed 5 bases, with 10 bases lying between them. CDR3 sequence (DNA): TGTGCCAGCAGCTTAAGGGGGCCCCGAGATACGCAGTATTTT. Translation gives CASSLRGPRDTQYF. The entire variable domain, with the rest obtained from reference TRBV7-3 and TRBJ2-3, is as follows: GAGVSQTPSNKVTEKGKYVELRCDPISGHTALYWYRQSLGQGPEFLIYFQGTGAADDSGLPNDRFFAVRPEGSVSTLKIQRTERGDSAVYLCASSLRGPRDTQYFGPGTRLTVL.

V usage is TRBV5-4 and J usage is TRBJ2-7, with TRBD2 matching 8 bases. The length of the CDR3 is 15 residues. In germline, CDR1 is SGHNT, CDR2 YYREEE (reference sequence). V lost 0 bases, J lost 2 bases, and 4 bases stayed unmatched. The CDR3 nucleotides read TGTGCCAGCAGCTTGGGGGGCGGGAGGACCTACGAGCAGTACTTC. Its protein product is CASSLGGGRTYEQYF.

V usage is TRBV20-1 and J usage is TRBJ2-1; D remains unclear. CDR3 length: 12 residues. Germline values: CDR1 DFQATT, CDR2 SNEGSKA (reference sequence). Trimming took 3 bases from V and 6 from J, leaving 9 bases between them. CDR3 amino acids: CSASQTSNEQFF. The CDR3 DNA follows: TGCAGTGCTAGTCAGACATCCAATGAGCAGTTCTTC.

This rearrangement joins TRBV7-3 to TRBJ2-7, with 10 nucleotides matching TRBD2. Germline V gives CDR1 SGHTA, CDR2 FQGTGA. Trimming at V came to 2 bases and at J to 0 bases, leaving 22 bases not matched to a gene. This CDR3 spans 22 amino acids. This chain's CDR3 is CASSLVVWGYGMLAGGSYEQYV. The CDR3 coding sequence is TGTGCCAGCAGCTTAGTGGTTTGGGGTTATGGGATGTTAGCGGGAGGCTCCTACGAGCAGTACGTC.

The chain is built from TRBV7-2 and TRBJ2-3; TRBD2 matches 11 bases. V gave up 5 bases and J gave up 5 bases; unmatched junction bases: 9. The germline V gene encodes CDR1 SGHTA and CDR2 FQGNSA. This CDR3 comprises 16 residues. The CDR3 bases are TGTGCCAGCAGCGTATTGTTAGGACTAGCGGGAGATACGCAGTATTTT. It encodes CASSVLLGLAGDTQYF.

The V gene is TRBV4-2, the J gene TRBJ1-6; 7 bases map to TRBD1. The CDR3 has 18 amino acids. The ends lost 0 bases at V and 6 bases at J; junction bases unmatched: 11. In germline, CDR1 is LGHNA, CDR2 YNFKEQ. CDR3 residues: CASSQDRQGRPINSPLHF. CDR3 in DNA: TGTGCCAGCAGCCAAGATCGACAGGGCCGACCCATTAATTCACCCCTCCACTTT.

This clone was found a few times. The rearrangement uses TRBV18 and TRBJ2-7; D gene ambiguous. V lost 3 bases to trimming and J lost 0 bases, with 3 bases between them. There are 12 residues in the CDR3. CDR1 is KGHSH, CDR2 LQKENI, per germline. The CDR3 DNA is TGTGCCAGCTCACCCGGCTCCTACGAGCAGTACTTC. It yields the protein CASSPGSYEQYF.

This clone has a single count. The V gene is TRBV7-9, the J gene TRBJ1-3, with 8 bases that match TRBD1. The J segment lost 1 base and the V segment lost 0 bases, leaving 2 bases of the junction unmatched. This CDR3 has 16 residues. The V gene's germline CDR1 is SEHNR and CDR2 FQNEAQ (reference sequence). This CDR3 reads CASSLAGDRSGNTIYF. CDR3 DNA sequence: TGTGCCAGCAGCTTAGCCGGGGACAGGTCTGGAAACACCATATATTTT.

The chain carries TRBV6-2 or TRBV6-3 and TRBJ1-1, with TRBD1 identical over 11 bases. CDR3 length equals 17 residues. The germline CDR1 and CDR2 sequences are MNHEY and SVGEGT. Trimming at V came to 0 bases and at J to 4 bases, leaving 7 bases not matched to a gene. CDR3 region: CASSYSGQGGVGTEAFF. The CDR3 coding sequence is TGTGCCAGCAGTTACTCGGGACAGGGGGGAGTGGGCACTGAAGCTTTCTTT.

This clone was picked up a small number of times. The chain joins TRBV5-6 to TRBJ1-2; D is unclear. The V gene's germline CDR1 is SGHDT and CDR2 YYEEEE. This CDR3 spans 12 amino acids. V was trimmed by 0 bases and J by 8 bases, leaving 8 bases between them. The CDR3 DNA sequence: TGTGCCAGCAGCTTGGACAGAGTAGGCTACACCTTC. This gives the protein CASSLDRVGYTF.

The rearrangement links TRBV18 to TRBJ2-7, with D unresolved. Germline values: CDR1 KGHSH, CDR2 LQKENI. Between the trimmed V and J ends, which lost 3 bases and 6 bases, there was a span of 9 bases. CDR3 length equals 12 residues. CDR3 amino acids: CASSPFGGEQYF. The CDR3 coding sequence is TGTGCCAGCTCACCGTTTGGCGGCGAGCAGTACTTC.